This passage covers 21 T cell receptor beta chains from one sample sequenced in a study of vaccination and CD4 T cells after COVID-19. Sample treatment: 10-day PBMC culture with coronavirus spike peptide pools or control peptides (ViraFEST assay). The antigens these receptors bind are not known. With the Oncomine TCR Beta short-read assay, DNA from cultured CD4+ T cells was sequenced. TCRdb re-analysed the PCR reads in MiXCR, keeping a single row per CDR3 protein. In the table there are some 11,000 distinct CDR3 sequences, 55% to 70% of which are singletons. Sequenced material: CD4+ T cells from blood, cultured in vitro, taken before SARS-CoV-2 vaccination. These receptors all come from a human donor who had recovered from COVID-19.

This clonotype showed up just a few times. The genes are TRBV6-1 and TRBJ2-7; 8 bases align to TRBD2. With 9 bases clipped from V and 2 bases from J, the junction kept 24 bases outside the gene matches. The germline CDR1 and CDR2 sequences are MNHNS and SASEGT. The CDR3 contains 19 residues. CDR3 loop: CASRPRRRPQLAGAYEQYF. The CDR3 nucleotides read TGTGCCAGTCGACCAAGGCGTCGACCCCAGCTAGCGGGCGCCTACGAGCAGTACTTC.

CDR3 nucleotides: TGCAGTGCTAGACTACAGGGGGGGAGCAATCAGCCCCAGCATTTT. Translation: CSARLQGGSNQPQHF. The gene calls are TRBV20-1 and TRBJ1-5, with TRBD1 matching over 8 bases. Germline V CDR1 and CDR2: DFQATT, SNEGSKA (reference sequence). V shed 2 bases, J shed 1 base, and the junction held 4 bases outside the gene matches. This CDR3 comprises 15 residues.

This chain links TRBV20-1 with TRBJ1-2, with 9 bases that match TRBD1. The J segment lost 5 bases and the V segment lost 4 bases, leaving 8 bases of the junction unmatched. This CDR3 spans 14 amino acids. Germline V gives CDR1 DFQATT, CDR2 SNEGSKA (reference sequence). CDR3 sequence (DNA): TGCAGTGCTATTGTTACAGGGGGCGGGTATGGCTACACCTTC. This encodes CSAIVTGGGYGYTF.

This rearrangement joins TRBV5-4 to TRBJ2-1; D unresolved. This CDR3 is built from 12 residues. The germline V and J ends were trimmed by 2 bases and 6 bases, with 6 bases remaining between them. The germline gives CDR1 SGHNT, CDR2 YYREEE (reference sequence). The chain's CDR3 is CASSLPLNEQFF. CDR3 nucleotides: TGTGCCAGCAGCTTACCACTCAATGAGCAGTTCTTC.

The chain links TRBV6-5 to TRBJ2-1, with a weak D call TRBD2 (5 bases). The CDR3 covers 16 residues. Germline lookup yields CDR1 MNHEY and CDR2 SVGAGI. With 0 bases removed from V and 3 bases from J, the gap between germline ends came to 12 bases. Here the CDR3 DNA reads TGTGCCAGCAGTTACTCGCCGGTGGGGAGCTACAATGAGCAGTTCTTC. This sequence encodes CASSYSPVGSYNEQFF.

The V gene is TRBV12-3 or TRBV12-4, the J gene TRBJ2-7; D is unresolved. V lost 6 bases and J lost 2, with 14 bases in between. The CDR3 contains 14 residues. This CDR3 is CASRPFGPTYEQYF. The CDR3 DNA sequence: TGTGCCAGCAGGCCCTTCGGTCCCACCTACGAGCAGTACTTC.

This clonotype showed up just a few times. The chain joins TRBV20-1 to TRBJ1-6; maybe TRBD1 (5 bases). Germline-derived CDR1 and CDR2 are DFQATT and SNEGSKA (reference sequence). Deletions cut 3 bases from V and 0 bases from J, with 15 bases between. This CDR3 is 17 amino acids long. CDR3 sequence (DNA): TGCAGTGCTAGTTCGTTAGGGGAAAGCTCCTATAATTCACCCCTCCACTTT. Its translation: CSASSLGESSYNSPLHF.

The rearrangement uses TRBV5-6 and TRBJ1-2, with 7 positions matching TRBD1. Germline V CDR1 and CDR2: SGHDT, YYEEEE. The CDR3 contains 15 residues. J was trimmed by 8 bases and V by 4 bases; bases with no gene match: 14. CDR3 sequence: CASSRRYQGDRGYTF. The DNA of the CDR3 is TGTGCCAGCAGCAGGCGATACCAGGGGGATCGGGGCTACACCTTC.

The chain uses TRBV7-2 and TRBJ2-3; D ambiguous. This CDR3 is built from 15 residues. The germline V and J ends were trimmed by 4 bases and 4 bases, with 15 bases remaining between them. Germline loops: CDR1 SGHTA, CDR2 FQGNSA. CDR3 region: CASSYPGSLSDTQYF. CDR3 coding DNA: TGTGCCAGCAGCTACCCTGGTAGTTTATCAGATACGCAGTATTTT.

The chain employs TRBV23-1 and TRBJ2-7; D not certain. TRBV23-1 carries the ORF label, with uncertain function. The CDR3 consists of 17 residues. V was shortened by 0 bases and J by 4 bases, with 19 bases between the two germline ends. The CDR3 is CASSQSPTSLNPYEQYF. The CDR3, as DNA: TGCGCCAGCAGTCAATCGCCGACATCCCTTAACCCTTACGAGCAGTACTTC.

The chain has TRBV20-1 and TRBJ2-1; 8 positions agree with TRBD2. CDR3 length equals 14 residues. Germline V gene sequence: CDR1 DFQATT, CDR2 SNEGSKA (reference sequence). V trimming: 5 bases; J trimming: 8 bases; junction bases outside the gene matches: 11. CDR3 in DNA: TGCAGTGCTCAAGGGGAGCGGGAGAAGGATGAGCAGTTCTTC. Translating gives CSAQGEREKDEQFF.

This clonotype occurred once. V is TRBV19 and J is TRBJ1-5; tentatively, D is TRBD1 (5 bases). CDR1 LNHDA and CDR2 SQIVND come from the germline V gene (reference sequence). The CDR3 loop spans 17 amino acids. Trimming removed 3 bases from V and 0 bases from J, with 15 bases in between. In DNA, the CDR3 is TGTGCCAGTAGTATCCGGGGACCTTCTCTTAGCAATCAGCCCCAGCATTTT. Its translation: CASSIRGPSLSNQPQHF.

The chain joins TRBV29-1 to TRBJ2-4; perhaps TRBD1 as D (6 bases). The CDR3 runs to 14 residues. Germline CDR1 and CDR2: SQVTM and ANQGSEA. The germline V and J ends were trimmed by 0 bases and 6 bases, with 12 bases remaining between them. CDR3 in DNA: TGCAGCGTTGAAGATGGGCGACAGGTAAACATTCAGTACTTC. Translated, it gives CSVEDGRQVNIQYF.

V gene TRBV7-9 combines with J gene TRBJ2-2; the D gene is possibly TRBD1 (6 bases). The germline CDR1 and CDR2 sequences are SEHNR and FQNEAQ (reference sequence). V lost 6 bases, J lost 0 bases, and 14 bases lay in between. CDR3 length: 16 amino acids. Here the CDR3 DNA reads TGTGCCAGCAGTTCATTCGGGACAACGAACACCGGGGAGCTGTTTTTT. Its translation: CASSSFGTTNTGELFF.

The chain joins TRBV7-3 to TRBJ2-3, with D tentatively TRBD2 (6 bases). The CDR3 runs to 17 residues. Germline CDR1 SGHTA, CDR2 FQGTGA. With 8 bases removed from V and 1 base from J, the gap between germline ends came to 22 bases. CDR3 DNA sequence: TGTGCCAGCCCCTTAACGTGCCCGGAGGGTGGCACAGATACGCAGTATTTT. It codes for CASPLTCPEGGTDTQYF.

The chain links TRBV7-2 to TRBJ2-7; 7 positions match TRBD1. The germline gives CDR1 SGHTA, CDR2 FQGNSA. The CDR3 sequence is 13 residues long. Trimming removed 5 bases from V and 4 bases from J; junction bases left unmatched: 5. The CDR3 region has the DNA TGTGCCAGCAGCCCGGGACAGATATACGAGCAGTACTTC. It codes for CASSPGQIYEQYF.

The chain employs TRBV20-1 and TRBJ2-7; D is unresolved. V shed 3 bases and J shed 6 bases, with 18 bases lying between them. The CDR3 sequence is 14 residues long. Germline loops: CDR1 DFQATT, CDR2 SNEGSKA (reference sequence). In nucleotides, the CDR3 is TGCAGTGCTAGCTTTCCGCTTACGATTTCCGAGCAGTACTTC. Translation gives CSASFPLTISEQYF.

The CDR3 is CASTVMTGSDTQYF. The CDR3 nucleotides read TGTGCCAGCACTGTAATGACAGGGTCAGATACGCAGTATTTT. The rearrangement links TRBV6-1 to TRBJ2-3, with TRBD1 matching 7 bases. This CDR3 has 14 residues. Germline CDR1 reads MNHNS; CDR2 reads SASEGT. J lost 4 bases, V lost 7 bases, and 8 bases had no gene match.

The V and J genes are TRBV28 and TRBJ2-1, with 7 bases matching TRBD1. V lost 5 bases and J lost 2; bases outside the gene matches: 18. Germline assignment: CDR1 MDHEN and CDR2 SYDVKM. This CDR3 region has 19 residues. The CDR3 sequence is CASSPTPTYRGGTYNEQFF. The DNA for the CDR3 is TGTGCCAGCAGTCCTACACCTACCTATCGAGGGGGCACCTACAATGAGCAGTTCTTC. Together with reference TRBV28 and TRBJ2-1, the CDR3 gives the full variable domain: DVKVTQSSRYLVKRTGEKVFLECVQDMDHENMFWYRQDPGLGLRLIYFSYDVKMKEKGDIPEGYSVSREKKERFSLILESASTNQTSMYLCASSPTPTYRGGTYNEQFFGPGTRLTVL.

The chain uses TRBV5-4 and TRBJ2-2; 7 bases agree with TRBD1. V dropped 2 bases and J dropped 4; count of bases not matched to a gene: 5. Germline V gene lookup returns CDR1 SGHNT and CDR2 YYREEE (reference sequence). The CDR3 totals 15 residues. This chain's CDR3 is CASSLKGARTGELFF. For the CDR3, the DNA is TGTGCCAGCAGCTTAAAGGGGGCACGCACCGGGGAGCTGTTTTTT.

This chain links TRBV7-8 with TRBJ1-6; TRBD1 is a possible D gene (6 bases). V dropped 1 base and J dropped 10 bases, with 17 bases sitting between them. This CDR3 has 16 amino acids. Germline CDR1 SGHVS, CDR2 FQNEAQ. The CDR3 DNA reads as TGTGCCAGCAGCTTAGATGACCGGGGGGCCTGGTCACCCCTCCACTTT. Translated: CASSLDDRGAWSPLHF.